Listed below are T cell receptor beta chains from one sample, sequenced in a study of T cells in tuberculosis. Some clones are missing from TCRdb's copy, which holds only in-frame ones; the method was immunoSEQ multiplex PCR. The sample shows more than 70,000 clones, roughly 91% of them seen only once. The sample consisted of CD1b-GMM tetramer-negative cells sorted from PBMCs. The receptors originated from an adult woman with latent tuberculosis. CDR3s include the opening cysteine and the closing phenylalanine or tryptophan. A D gene is named only where the DNA matches it firmly.

v_gene	d_gene	j_gene	CDR3aa	CDR3nt
TRBV5-6	TRBD1	TRBJ1-2	CASSLVGTGGHGYTF	TGTGCCAGCAGCTTGGTCGGGACAGGGGGCCATGGCTACACCTTC
TRBV6-1	TRBD1	TRBJ1-1	CASRRDRNTEAFF	TGTGCCAGCAGAAGGGACAGGAACACTGAAGCTTTCTTT
TRBV6-1	.	TRBJ2-7	CASSAQTVYEQYF	TGTGCCAGCAGTGCCCAGACAGTGTACGAGCAGTACTTC
TRBV19	.	TRBJ2-5	CASSMSGRETQYF	TGTGCCAGTAGTATGTCAGGGAGGGAGACCCAGTACTTC
TRBV6-1	.	TRBJ1-1	CASRQSMNTEAFF	TGTGCCAGCAGACAGTCCATGAACACTGAAGCTTTCTTT
TRBV27	.	TRBJ2-7	CATWGRAQQYF	TGTGCCACCTGGGGCAGGGCGCAGCAGTACTTC
TRBV5-6	.	TRBJ1-4	CASSLSQGSEKLFF	TGTGCCAGCAGCTTGAGTCAGGGGTCGGAAAAACTGTTTTTT
TRBV7-7	.	TRBJ2-5	CASSLGLLETQYF	TGTGCTAGCAGCTTAGGTCTACTGGAGACCCAGTACTTC
TRBV4-2	TRBD1	TRBJ2-7	CASSQEPGQGRYEQYF	TGTGCCAGCAGCCAGGAACCGGGACAGGGCCGATACGAGCAGTACTTC
TRBV11-2	.	TRBJ2-1	CASSSTQSSYNEQFF	TGTGCCAGCAGCTCGACACAGAGCTCCTACAATGAGCAGTTCTTC